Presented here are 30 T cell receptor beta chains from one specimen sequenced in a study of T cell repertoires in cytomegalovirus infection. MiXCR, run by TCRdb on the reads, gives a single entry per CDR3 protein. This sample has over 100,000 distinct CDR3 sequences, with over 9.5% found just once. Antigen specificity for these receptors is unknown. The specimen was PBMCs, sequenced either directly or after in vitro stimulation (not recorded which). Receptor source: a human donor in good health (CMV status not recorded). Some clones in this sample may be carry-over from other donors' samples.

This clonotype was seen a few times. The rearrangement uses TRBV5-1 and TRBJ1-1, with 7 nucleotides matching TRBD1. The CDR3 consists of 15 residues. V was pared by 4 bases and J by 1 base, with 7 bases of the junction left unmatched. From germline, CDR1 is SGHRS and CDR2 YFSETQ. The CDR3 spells CASSQPDRTNTEAFF. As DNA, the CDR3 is TGCGCCAGCAGCCAACCGGACAGGACGAACACTGAAGCTTTCTTT.

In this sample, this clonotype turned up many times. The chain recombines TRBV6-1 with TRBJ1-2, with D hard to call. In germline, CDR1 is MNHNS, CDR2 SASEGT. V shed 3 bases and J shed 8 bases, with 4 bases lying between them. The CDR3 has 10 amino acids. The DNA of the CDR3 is TGTGCCAGCAGTGATCGCGGCTACACCTTC. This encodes CASSDRGYTF.

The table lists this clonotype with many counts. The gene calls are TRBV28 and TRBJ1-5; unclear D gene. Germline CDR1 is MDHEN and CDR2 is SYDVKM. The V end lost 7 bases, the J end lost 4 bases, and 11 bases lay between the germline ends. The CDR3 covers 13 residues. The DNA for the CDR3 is TGTGCCAGCACTGGGGAGTTAAATCAGCCCCAGCATTTT. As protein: CASTGELNQPQHF.

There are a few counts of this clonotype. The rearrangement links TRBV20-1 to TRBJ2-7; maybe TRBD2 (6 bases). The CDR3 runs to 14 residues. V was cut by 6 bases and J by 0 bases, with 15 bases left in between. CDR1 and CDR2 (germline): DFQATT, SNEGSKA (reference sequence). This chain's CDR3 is CSAQRSGNSYEQYV. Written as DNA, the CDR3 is TGCAGTGCACAGCGTAGCGGAAACTCCTACGAGCAGTACGTC.

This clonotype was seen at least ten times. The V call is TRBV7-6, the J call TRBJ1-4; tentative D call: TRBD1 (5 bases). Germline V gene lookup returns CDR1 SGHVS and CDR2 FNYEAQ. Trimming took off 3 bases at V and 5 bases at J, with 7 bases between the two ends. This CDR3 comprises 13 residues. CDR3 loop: CASSFRGNEKLFF. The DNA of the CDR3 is TGTGCCAGCAGCTTTCGGGGGAATGAAAAACTGTTTTTT.

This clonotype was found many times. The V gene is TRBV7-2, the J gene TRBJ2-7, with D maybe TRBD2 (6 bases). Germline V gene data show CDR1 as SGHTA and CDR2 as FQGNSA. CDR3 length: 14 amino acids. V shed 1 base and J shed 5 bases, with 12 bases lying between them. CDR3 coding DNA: TGTGCCAGCAGCTTAGAATGGCTAGCGAACGAGCAGTACTTC. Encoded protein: CASSLEWLANEQYF.

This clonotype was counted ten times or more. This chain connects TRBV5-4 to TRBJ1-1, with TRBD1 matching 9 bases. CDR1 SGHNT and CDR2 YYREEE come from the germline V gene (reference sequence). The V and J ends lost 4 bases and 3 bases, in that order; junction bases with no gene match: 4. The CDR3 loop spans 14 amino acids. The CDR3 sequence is CASSVDRGHTEAFF. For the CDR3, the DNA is TGTGCCAGCAGCGTGGACAGGGGTCACACTGAAGCTTTCTTT.

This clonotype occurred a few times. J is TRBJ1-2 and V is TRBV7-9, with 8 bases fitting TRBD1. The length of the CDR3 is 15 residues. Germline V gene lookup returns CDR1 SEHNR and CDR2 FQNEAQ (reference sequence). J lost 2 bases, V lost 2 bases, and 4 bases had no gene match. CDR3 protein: CASSLMTGDNYGYTF. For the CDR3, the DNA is TGTGCCAGCAGCTTAATGACAGGGGACAACTATGGCTACACCTTC.

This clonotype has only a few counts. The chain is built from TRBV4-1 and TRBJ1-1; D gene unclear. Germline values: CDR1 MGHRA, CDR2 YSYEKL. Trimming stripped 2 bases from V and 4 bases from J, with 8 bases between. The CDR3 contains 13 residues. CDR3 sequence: CASSQSSSTEAFF. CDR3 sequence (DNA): TGCGCCAGCAGCCAAAGCTCTTCCACTGAAGCTTTCTTT.

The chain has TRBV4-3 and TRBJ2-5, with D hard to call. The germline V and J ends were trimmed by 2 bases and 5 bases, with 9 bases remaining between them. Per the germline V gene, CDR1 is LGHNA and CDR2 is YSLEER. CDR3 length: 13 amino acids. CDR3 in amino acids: CASSQQILETQYF. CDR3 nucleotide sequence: TGCGCCAGCAGCCAACAAATCCTGGAGACCCAGTACTTC.

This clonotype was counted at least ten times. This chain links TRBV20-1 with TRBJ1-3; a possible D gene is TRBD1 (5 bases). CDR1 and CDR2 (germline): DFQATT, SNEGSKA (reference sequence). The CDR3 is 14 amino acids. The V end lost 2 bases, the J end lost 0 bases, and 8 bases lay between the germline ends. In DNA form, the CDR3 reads TGCAGTGCTAGACAGGGAAACTCTGGAAACACCATATATTTT. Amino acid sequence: CSARQGNSGNTIYF.

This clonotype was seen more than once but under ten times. CDR3 nucleotides: TGTGCCAGCAGTTCCAGGACAGGGGGATCTAGACAGACCCAGTACTTC. Amino acids: CASSSRTGGSRQTQYF. The genes are TRBV27 and TRBJ2-5, with 10 bases that match TRBD1. The germline V gene encodes CDR1 MNHEY and CDR2 SMNVEV (reference sequence). Unmatched junction bases numbered 11, after V lost 4 bases and J lost 6 bases. The length of the CDR3 is 16 residues.

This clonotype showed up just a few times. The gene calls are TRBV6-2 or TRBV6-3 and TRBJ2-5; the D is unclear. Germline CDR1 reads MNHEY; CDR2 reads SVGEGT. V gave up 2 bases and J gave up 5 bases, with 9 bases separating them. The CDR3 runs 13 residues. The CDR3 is CASSYLRVETQYF. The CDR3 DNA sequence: TGTGCCAGCAGTTACCTCCGGGTGGAGACCCAGTACTTC.

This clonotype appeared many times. The CDR3 is CASNPGGIGEKLFF. The CDR3 nucleotides are TGTGCCAGCAACCCCGGAGGGATTGGGGAAAAACTGTTTTTT. The V and J genes are TRBV28 and TRBJ1-4; no definite D call. The ends were cut back, 7 bases at V and 8 bases at J, with 17 bases in the middle. Germline V gene lookup returns CDR1 MDHEN and CDR2 SYDVKM. This CDR3 spans 14 amino acids.

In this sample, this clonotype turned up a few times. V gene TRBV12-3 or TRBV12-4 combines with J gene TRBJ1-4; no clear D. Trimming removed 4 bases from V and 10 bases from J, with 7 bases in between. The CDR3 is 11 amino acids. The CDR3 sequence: CASSSGRKLFF. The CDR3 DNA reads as TGTGCCAGCAGTTCGGGCCGAAAACTGTTTTTT.

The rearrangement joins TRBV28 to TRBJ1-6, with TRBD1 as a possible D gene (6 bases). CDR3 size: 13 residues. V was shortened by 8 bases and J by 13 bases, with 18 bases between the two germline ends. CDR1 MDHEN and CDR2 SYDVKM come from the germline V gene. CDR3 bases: TGTGCCAGCGGGCCTGGGGGCCGATTCCCCCTCCACTTT. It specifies CASGPGGRFPLHF.

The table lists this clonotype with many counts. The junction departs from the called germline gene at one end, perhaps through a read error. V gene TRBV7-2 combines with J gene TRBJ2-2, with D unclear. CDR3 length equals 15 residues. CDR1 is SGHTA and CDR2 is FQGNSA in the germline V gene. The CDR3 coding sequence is TGTTCCAGCAGCCCCTCGTGGCTGAACACCGGGGAGCTGTTTTTT. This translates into CSSSPSWLNTGELFF.

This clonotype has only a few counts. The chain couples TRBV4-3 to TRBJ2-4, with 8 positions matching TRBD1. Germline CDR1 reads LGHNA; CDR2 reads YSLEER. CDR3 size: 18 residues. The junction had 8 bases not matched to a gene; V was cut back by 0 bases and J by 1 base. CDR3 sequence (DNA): TGCGCCAGCAGCCAAGAAGTTGGGGACAGGAGCGCCAAAAACATTCAGTACTTC. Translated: CASSQEVGDRSAKNIQYF.

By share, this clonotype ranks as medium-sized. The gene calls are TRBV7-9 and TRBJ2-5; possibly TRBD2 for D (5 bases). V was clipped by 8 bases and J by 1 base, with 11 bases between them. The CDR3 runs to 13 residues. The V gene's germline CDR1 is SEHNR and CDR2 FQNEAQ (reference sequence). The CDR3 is CASSIASQETQYF. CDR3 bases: TGTGCCAGCTCAATAGCGTCCCAAGAGACCCAGTACTTC.

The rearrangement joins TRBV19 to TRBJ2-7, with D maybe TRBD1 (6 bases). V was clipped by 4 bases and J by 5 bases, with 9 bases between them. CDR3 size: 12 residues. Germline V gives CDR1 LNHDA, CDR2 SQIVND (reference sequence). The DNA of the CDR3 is TGTGCCAGTAGTAATTCAGGGGACGAGCAGTACTTC. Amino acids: CASSNSGDEQYF.

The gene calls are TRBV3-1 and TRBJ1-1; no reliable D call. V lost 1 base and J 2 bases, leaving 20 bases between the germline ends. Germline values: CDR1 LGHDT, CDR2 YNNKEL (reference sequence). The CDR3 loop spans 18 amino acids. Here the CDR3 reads CASSQAFRIRRTNTEAFF. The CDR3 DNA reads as TGTGCCAGCAGCCAAGCTTTTCGGATCAGAAGAACTAACACTGAAGCTTTCTTT.

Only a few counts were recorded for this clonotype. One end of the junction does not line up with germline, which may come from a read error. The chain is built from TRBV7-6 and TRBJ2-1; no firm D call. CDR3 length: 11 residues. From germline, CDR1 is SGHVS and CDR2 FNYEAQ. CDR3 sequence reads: CASCLGIEQFF. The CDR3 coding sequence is TGTGCCAGCTGCTTGGGGATTGAGCAGTTCTTC.

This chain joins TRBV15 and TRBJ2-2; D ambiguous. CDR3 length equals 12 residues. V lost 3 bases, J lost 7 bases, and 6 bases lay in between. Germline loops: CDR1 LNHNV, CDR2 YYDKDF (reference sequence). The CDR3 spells CATSSFNGELFF. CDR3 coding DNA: TGTGCCACCAGCAGCTTCAACGGGGAGCTGTTTTTT.

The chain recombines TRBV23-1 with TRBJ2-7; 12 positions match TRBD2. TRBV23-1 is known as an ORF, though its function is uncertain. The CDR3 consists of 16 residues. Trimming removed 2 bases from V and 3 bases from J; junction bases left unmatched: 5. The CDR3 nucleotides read TGCGCCAGCAGTCAAATGACTAGCGGGAGACGCTACGAGCAGTACGTC. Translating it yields CASSQMTSGRRYEQYV.

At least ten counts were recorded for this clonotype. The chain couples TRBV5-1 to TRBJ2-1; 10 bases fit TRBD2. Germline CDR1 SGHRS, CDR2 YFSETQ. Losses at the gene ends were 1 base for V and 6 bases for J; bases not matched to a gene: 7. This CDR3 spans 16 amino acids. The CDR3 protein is CASSLISGRQGNEQFF. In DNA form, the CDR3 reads TGCGCCAGCAGCTTGATTAGCGGGAGGCAAGGCAATGAGCAGTTCTTC.

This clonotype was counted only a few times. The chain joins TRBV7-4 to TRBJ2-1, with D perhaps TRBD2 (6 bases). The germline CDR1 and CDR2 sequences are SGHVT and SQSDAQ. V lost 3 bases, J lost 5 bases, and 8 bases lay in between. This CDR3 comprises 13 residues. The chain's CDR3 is CASSFGGDNEQFF. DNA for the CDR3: TGTGCCAGCAGCTTCGGCGGGGACAATGAGCAGTTCTTC.

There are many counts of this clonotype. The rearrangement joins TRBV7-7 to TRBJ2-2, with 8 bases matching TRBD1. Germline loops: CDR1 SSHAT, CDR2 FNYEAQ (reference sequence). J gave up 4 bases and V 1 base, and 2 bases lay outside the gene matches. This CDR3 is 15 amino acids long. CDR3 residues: CASSLGTGFTGELFF. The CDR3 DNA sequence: TGTGCCAGCAGCTTAGGGACAGGGTTCACCGGGGAGCTGTTTTTT.

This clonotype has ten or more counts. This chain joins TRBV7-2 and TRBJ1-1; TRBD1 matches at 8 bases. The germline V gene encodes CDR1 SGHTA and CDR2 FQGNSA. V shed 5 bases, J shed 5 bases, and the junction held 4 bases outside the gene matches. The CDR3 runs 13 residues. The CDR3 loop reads CASSRRGRTEAFF. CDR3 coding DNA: TGTGCCAGCAGCCGCAGGGGGCGAACTGAAGCTTTCTTT.

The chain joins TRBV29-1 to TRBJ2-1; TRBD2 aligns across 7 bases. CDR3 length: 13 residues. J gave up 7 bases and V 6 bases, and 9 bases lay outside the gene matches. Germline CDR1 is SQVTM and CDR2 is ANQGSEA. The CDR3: CSVVGGPLNEQFF. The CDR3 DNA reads TGCAGCGTCGTGGGAGGGCCCTTGAATGAGCAGTTCTTC.

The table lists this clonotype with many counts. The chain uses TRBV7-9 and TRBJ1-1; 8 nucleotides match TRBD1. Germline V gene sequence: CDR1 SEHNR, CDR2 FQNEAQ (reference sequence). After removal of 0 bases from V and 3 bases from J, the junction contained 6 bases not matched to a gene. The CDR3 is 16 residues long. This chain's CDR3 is CASSLARTGRDTEAFF. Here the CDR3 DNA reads TGTGCCAGCAGCTTAGCGAGGACAGGGAGGGACACTGAAGCTTTCTTT. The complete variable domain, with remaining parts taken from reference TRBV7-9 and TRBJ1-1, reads DTGVSQNPRHKITKRGQNVTFRCDPISEHNRLYWYRQTLGQGPEFLTYFQNEAQLEKSRLLSDRFSAERPKGSFSTLEIQRTEQGDSAMYLCASSLARTGRDTEAFFGQGTRLTVV.